The text below deals with one TCR beta chain. Time point denoted: cycle 4 day 1 (C4D1), after less than 7 weeks of nivolumab. Relapses following autologous stem cell transplantation were seen in all patients, with brentuximab vedotin exposure varying. The data derive from a study of PD-1 blockade in classical Hodgkin lymphoma. CDR3 length: 13 residues. V lost 5 bases and J lost 3, with 5 bases in between. Germline CDR1 and CDR2: WNHNN and SYGVQD (reference sequence). Sequenced by immunoSEQ multiplex PCR; TCRdb stores in-frame clones only, minus some. The table includes some 93,000 clones, just under 80% detected once.

The specimen comprised peripheral blood mononuclear cells (PBMCs), sampled before the fourth cycle of nivolumab. The gene calls are TRBV10-1 and TRBJ1-6; no reliable D call. This sequence was found in a human donor with classical Hodgkin lymphoma. The CDR3 here is CASSNRYNSPLHF. For the CDR3, the DNA is TGCGCCAGCAGTAACCGCTATAATTCACCCCTCCACTTT.